This paragraph reports one T cell receptor (beta chain). What it recognizes is unknown. This sample is part of a study of T-cell reconstitution after alpha-beta-depleted transplantation in children. Study-level findings and limits: High day-60 TCRbeta diversity in some patients came from surviving recipient T cells and thymic progenitors. The origin of alpha-beta T cells about two months after transplant was reportedly several hundred expanded graft clones.

Unique molecular identifiers were used to barcode this TCRbeta library. A single record per CDR3 protein comes from TCRdb applying MiXCR to the PCR reads. The table includes roughly 500,000 distinct CDR3 sequences, about 10% detected once. The receptor was isolated from a child younger than 10 with inherited bone marrow failure, due to receive a stem cell transplant. The specimen was PBMCs, collected before TCRalphabeta/CD19-depleted stem cell transplant.

The CDR3 bases are TGCGCCAGCAGCCTAACCTCGGGAGGCAACTATGGCTACACCTTC. Translated: CASSLTSGGNYGYTF. The chain combines TRBV4-1 with TRBJ1-2; the D is unclear. CDR1 is MGHRA, CDR2 YSYEKL, per germline. Trimming left V 4 bases short and J 2 bases short, with 14 bases between. The CDR3 runs 15 residues.